These 21 T cell receptor beta chains came from one sample sequenced in a study of cytomegalovirus exposure and HLA in healthy donors. It was with 60 Vbeta and 13 Jbeta primers that the PCR ran. TCRdb's copy holds only in-frame clones and misses some; the assay was immunoSEQ multiplex PCR. There are 180,000 or so clones in the sample; roughly 76% occur only once, and 4.9% lies in the top ten. Material: PBMCs. These receptors originate from a woman aged 18-35 years in good health and CMV-seropositive.

The genes are TRBV28 and TRBJ1-4; 9 nucleotides agree with TRBD1. CDR1 is MDHEN and CDR2 is SYDVKM in the germline V gene. CDR3 length: 18 amino acids. Losses at the gene ends were 4 bases for V and 8 bases for J; bases not matched to a gene: 17. CDR3 DNA sequence: TGTGCCAGCAGTTCCAGCGGGACAGGGCCGACGTATTACGAAAAACTGTTTTTT. It is translated as CASSSSGTGPTYYEKLFF.

The genes are TRBV11-3 and TRBJ2-2; no clear D gene. Trimming pared 1 base from V and 4 bases from J, leaving 7 bases between. CDR1 is SGHNT, CDR2 YENEEA, per germline. CDR3 length: 14 residues. As DNA, the CDR3 is TGTGCCAGCAGCTTAGTTTCGAGCACCGGGGAGCTGTTTTTT. Translation: CASSLVSSTGELFF.

This chain joins TRBV2 and TRBJ1-2; 10 bases are shared with TRBD1. With V trimmed by 11 bases and J by 4 bases, 10 bases remained unmatched. Germline V CDR1 and CDR2: SNHLY, FYNNEI. The CDR3 is made up of 14 amino acids. The CDR3 protein is CAGTGDWSVYGYTF. The CDR3 coding sequence is TGTGCCGGGACAGGGGATTGGTCGGTCTATGGCTACACCTTC. The whole variable domain, remainder taken from reference TRBV2 and TRBJ1-2, is EPEVTQTPSHQVTQMGQEVILRCVPISNHLYFYWYRQILGQKVEFLVSFYNNEISEKSEIFDDQFSVERPDGSNFTLKIRSTKLEDSAMYFCAGTGDWSVYGYTFGSGTRLTVV.

The V call is TRBV27, the J call TRBJ2-7, with 7 bases lining up with TRBD1. This CDR3 is 15 amino acids long. Trimming removed 6 bases from V and 0 bases from J; junction bases left unmatched: 8. The germline CDR1 and CDR2 sequences are MNHEY and SMNVEV (reference sequence). In nucleotides, the CDR3 is TGTGCCAGCAGCCCGACAGGGTCTAGCTCCTACGAGCAGTACTTC. The encoded protein is CASSPTGSSSYEQYF.

The count of this clone is one. The rearrangement links TRBV28 to TRBJ2-7; TRBD2 matches 7 bases. The CDR3 spans 14 residues. From germline, CDR1 is MDHEN and CDR2 SYDVKM. Trimming took 2 bases from V and 0 from J; bases not matched to a gene: 1. CDR3 region: CASSLSGASYEQYF. The CDR3 DNA sequence: TGTGCCAGCAGTTTAAGCGGGGCCTCCTACGAGCAGTACTTC.

The chain employs TRBV11-2 and TRBJ1-2; TRBD1 matches 7 bases. Germline values: CDR1 SGHAT, CDR2 FQNNGV. The V and J ends lost 1 base and 2 bases, in that order; junction bases with no gene match: 10. The CDR3 spans 17 residues. The CDR3 loop reads CASSLGPWDSENYGYTF. As DNA, the CDR3 is TGTGCCAGCAGCTTAGGCCCTTGGGACAGCGAGAACTATGGCTACACCTTC.

The V call is TRBV6-5, the J call TRBJ2-5, with D perhaps TRBD2 (6 bases). V was shortened by 4 bases and J by 2 bases, with 17 bases between the two germline ends. Germline CDR1 and CDR2: MNHEY and SVGAGI. The CDR3 is made up of 16 amino acids. The CDR3 here is CASSLVRGNGQETQYF. The CDR3 bases are TGTGCCAGCAGTTTAGTTCGGGGGAACGGGCAAGAGACCCAGTACTTC.

Only a few counts were recorded for this clone. The rearrangement uses TRBV5-5 and TRBJ1-4; TRBD1 aligns across 9 bases. CDR3 size: 17 residues. V was clipped by 5 bases and J by 7 bases; unmatched bases: 15. The V gene's germline CDR1 is SGHKS and CDR2 YYEKEE (reference sequence). CDR3 coding DNA: TGTGCCAGCAGTTTATCCCCCGGGACAGGGCGGGGTGAAAAACTGTTTTTT. Protein product: CASSLSPGTGRGEKLFF.

This clone was counted between two and nine times. The chain is built from TRBV10-1 and TRBJ2-7, with 11 bases matching TRBD2. Trimming cost V 8 bases and J 0 bases; bases outside gene matches: 6. CDR3 length: 15 residues. Germline CDR1 WNHNN, CDR2 SYGVQD (reference sequence). This chain's CDR3 is CASSTSGALSYEQYF. The CDR3 DNA follows: TGCGCCAGCTCGACTAGCGGGGCTCTCTCCTACGAGCAGTACTTC.

The rearrangement joins TRBV15 to TRBJ2-1; TRBD1 might be the D (6 bases). This CDR3 region has 17 residues. The germline V gene has CDR1 LNHNV and CDR2 YYDKDF (reference sequence). Trimming shortened V by 1 base and J by 5 bases, and 18 bases separated the two germline ends. CDR3 in amino acids: CATSRVIDRLRDNEQFF. The CDR3 nucleotides are TGTGCCACCAGCAGAGTAATCGACAGGCTTAGGGACAATGAGCAGTTCTTC.

The chain couples TRBV18 to TRBJ1-1, with 7 bases matching TRBD1. Germline V gene lookup returns CDR1 KGHSH and CDR2 LQKENI. The length of the CDR3 is 16 residues. With V trimmed by 3 bases and J by 3 bases, 10 bases remained unmatched. Here the CDR3 reads CASSPLWAGGDTEAFF. CDR3 sequence (DNA): TGTGCCAGCTCACCCTTGTGGGCAGGGGGTGACACTGAAGCTTTCTTT.

V and J are TRBV4-2 and TRBJ1-1; D not certain. CDR1 and CDR2 (germline): LGHNA, YNFKEQ. Trimming pared 0 bases from V and 6 bases from J, leaving 11 bases between. The CDR3 is 14 amino acids. DNA for the CDR3: TGTGCCAGCAGCCAAGAGGAGGGTTTGCCTGAAGCTTTCTTT. This codes for CASSQEEGLPEAFF.

The V call is TRBV4-2, the J call TRBJ1-5; D is unresolved. This CDR3 contains 17 residues. The germline V and J ends were trimmed by 0 bases and 1 base, with 13 bases remaining between them. Germline lookup yields CDR1 LGHNA and CDR2 YNFKEQ. The CDR3 nucleotides are TGTGCCAGCAGCCAAGAGTCTATCCCAAGAAGCAATCAGCCCCAGCATTTT. Its translation is CASSQESIPRSNQPQHF.

The CDR3 nucleotides read TGTGCCAGCAGCGTCCGACAGTTCTATGGCTACACCTTC. It is translated as CASSVRQFYGYTF. The chain has TRBV9 and TRBJ1-2, with a possible D match to TRBD1 (5 bases). Germline V gene lookup returns CDR1 SGDLS and CDR2 YYNGEE. V was shortened by 2 bases and J by 4 bases, with 9 bases between the two germline ends. The CDR3 has 13 residues.

This sequence joins TRBV7-3 and TRBJ1-2, with D perhaps TRBD1 (5 bases). The CDR3 runs to 15 residues. In germline, CDR1 is SGHTA, CDR2 FQGTGA. The V gene lost 1 base and the J gene lost 4 bases, with 13 bases spanning the gap. Here the CDR3 reads CASSLMGRGIYGYTF. The CDR3 DNA reads as TGTGCCAGCAGCTTAATGGGGCGGGGGATCTATGGCTACACCTTC.

This clone showed up just a few times. V is TRBV28 and J is TRBJ1-3, with D perhaps TRBD1 (5 bases). CDR1 is MDHEN, CDR2 SYDVKM, per germline. CDR3 length equals 16 residues. Trimming removed 5 bases at V and 0 bases at J, with 14 bases between. The CDR3 loop reads CASSLDDSLSGNTIYF. The CDR3 DNA is TGTGCCAGCAGTCTGGACGACAGCCTCTCTGGAAACACCATATATTTT. Filled out from reference TRBV28 and TRBJ1-3, the complete variable domain reads DVKVTQSSRYLVKRTGEKVFLECVQDMDHENMFWYRQDPGLGLRLIYFSYDVKMKEKGDIPEGYSVSREKKERFSLILESASTNQTSMYLCASSLDDSLSGNTIYFGEGSWLTVV.

V and J are TRBV4-3 and TRBJ2-2; perhaps TRBD1 as D (5 bases). Germline V gene lookup returns CDR1 LGHNA and CDR2 YSLEER. Trimming took 0 bases from V and 7 from J, leaving 15 bases between them. This CDR3 has 16 residues. The CDR3 reads CASSQEVGQGFGELFF. For the CDR3, the DNA is TGCGCCAGCAGCCAAGAAGTGGGCCAGGGATTCGGGGAGCTGTTTTTT.

In nucleotides, the CDR3 is TGTGCCAGCAGCTTGAGGACAGGGATCGACTATGGCTACACCTTC. Protein product: CASSLRTGIDYGYTF. The rearrangement links TRBV5-5 to TRBJ1-2, with 8 bases that match TRBD1. Germline V gene sequence: CDR1 SGHKS, CDR2 YYEKEE (reference sequence). The CDR3 is 15 amino acids. J gave up 3 bases and V 1 base, and 5 bases lay outside the gene matches.

The chain joins TRBV6-1 to TRBJ1-5, with 7 nucleotides matching TRBD1. With V trimmed by 6 bases and J by 2 bases, 4 bases remained unmatched. Germline CDR1 reads MNHNS; CDR2 reads SASEGT. The CDR3 runs 14 residues. CDR3 in amino acids: CASRATGGNQPQHF. CDR3 sequence (DNA): TGTGCCAGCAGAGCTACAGGGGGCAATCAGCCCCAGCATTTT.

This chain uses TRBV28 with TRBJ1-6; 9 bases match TRBD1. Germline V gives CDR1 MDHEN, CDR2 SYDVKM. After removal of 3 bases from V and 9 bases from J, the junction contained 6 bases not matched to a gene. This CDR3 spans 15 amino acids. The CDR3 region has the DNA TGTGCCAGCAGTTTCCCGGGACAGGGAGGTTCACCCCTCCACTTT. As protein: CASSFPGQGGSPLHF.

V gene TRBV5-5 combines with J gene TRBJ2-7; TRBD1 agrees at 7 bases. This CDR3 comprises 14 residues. In germline, CDR1 is SGHKS, CDR2 YYEKEE (reference sequence). With V trimmed by 0 bases and J by 3 bases, 3 bases remained unmatched. Written as DNA, the CDR3 is TGTGCCAGCAGCTTGGGGACAGGACTCTACGAGCAGTACTTC. Translated, it gives CASSLGTGLYEQYF. The complete variable domain, with remaining parts taken from reference TRBV5-5 and TRBJ2-7, reads DAGVTQSPTHLIKTRGQQVTLRCSPISGHKSVSWYQQVLGQGPQFIFQYYEKEERGRGNFPDRFSARQFPNYSSELNVNALLLGDSALYLCASSLGTGLYEQYFGPGTRLTVT.